A single TCR beta chain is shown here with its context. Its antigen is not known. Time point noted: blood 4 weeks post-SBRT, at nephrectomy. Treatment meaning: 15 Gy SBRT to primary tumor, nephrectomy 4 weeks later. Nephrectomy followed 15 Gy stereotactic body radiation by 4 weeks. Radiation-treated patients gave blood at baseline, week 2 and week 4. The tumor was a clear cell renal cell carcinoma. The data were produced by immunoSEQ multiplex PCR, yet TCRdb's version contains in-frame clones alone and is incomplete. The data contain about 77,000 clones, approximately 87% of them singletons. The data stem from a study of radiation and T cells in renal cell carcinoma. General study results and limits: From baseline, blood top tumor clonotypes peaked at 2 weeks post-radiation.

Trimming at V came to 2 bases and at J to 1 base, leaving 0 bases not matched to a gene. The CDR3 runs to 14 residues. Germline CDR1 is SEHNR and CDR2 is FQNEAQ (reference sequence). The chain combines TRBV7-9 with TRBJ2-3; 7 bases match TRBD2. The source is a woman aged 55-75 years with renal cell carcinoma. The material sequenced was blood, taken from a patient whose treatment included radiotherapy and nephrectomy. The CDR3 coding sequence is TGTGCCAGCAGCTTACTAGCGGGCACAGATACGCAGTATTTT. Amino acids: CASSLLAGTDTQYF. Full variable domain (outside the CDR3, taken from reference TRBV7-9 and TRBJ2-3): DTGVSQNPRHKITKRGQNVTFRCDPISEHNRLYWYRQTLGQGPEFLTYFQNEAQLEKSRLLSDRFSAERPKGSFSTLEIQRTEQGDSAMYLCASSLLAGTDTQYFGPGTRLTVL.